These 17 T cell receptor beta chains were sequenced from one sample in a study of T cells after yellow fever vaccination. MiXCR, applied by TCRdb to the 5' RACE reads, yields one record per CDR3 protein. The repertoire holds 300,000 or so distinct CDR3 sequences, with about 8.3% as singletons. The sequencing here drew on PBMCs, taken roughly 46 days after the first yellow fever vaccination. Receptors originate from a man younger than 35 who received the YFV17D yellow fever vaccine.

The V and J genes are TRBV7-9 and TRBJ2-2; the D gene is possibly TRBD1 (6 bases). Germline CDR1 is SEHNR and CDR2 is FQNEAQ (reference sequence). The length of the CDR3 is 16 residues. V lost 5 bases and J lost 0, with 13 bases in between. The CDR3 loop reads CASSRSGATNTGELFF. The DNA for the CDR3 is TGTGCCAGCAGCCGCTCAGGGGCAACGAACACCGGGGAGCTGTTTTTT.

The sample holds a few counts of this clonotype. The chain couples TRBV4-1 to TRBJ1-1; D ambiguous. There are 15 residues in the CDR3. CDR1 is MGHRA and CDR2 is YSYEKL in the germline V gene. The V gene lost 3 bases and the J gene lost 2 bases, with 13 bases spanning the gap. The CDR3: CASSHPAGANTEAFF. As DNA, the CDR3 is TGCGCCAGCAGCCACCCCGCAGGCGCTAACACTGAAGCTTTCTTT.

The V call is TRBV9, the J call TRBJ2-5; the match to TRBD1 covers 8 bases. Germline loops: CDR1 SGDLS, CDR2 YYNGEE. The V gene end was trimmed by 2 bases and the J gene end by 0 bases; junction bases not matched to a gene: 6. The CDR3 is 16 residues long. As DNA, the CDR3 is TGTGCCAGCAGCGTGCGGACAGGGTCGGACCAAGAGACCCAGTACTTC. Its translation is CASSVRTGSDQETQYF.

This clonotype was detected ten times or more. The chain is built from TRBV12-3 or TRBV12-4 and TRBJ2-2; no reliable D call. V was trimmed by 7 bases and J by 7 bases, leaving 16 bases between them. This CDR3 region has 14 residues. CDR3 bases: TGTGCCAGCACCCCAGCCCCGGGCCACGGGGAGCTGTTTTTT. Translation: CASTPAPGHGELFF.

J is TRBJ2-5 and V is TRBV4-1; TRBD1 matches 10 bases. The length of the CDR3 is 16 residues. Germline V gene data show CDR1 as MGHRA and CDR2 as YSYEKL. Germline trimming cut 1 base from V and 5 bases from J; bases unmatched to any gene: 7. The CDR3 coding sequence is TGCGCCAGCAGCCAAGGGGACAGGGGAATAGAGGAGACCCAGTACTTC. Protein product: CASSQGDRGIEETQYF.

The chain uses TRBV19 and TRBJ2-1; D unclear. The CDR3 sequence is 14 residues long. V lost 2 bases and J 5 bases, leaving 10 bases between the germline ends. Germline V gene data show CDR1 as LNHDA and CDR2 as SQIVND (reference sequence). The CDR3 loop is CASSIYGTDNEQFF. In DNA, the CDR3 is TGTGCCAGTAGTATATACGGAACCGACAATGAGCAGTTCTTC.

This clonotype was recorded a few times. CDR3 sequence: CASSYRQGINNEQFF. CDR3 nucleotides: TGTGCCAGCAGCTACCGACAGGGGATTAACAATGAGCAGTTCTTC. The chain employs TRBV12-3 or TRBV12-4 and TRBJ2-1, with 8 bases that match TRBD1. Unmatched junction bases numbered 9, after V lost 6 bases and J lost 5 bases. CDR3 length: 15 residues.

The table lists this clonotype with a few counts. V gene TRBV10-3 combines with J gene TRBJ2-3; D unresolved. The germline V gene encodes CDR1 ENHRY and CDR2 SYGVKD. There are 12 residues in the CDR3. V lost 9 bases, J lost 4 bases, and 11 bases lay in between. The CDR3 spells CAMGGASDTQYF. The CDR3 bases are TGTGCCATGGGTGGAGCATCAGATACGCAGTATTTT.

The CDR3 DNA sequence: TGTGCCACACGCGGGGGCCTATGGTCCGGGGAGCTGTTTTTT. It specifies CATRGGLWSGELFF. The V call is TRBV6-1, the J call TRBJ2-2; TRBD2 might be the D (7 bases). This CDR3 has 14 residues. V was clipped by 10 bases and J by 6 bases, with 18 bases between them. Germline CDR1 is MNHNS and CDR2 is SASEGT.

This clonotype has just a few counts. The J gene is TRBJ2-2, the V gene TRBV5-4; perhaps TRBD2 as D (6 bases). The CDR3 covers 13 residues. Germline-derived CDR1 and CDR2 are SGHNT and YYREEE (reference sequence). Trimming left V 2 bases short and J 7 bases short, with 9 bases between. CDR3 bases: TGTGCCAGCAGCTTACGGGGGTTCGGGGAGCTGTTTTTT. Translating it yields CASSLRGFGELFF.

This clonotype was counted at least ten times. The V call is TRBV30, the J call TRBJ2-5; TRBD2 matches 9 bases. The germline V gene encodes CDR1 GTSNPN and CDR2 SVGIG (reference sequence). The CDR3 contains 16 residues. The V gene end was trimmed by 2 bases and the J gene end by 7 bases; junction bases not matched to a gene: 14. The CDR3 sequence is CAWSLLGDSGGRTQYF. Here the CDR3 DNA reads TGTGCCTGGAGTTTACTCGGGGATAGCGGGGGTCGGACCCAGTACTTC.

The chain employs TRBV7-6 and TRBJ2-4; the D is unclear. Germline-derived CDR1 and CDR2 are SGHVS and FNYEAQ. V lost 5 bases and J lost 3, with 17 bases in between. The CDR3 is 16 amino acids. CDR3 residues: CASSQLGHDGKNIQYF. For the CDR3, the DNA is TGTGCCAGCAGCCAACTCGGGCATGATGGCAAAAACATTCAGTACTTC.

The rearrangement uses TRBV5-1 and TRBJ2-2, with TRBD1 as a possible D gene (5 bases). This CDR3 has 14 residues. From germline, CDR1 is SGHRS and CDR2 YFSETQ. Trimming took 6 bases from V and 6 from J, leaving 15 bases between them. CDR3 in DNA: TGCGCCAGCAAGCGCCAGGGTCGCCCCGGGGAGCTGTTTTTT. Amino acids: CASKRQGRPGELFF.

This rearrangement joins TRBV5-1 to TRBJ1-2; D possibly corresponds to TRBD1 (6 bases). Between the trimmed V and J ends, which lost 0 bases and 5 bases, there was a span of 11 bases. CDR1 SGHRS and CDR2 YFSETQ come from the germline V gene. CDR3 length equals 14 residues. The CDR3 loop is CASSLGRTEYGYTF. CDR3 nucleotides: TGCGCCAGCAGCTTGGGCCGGACAGAGTATGGCTACACCTTC.

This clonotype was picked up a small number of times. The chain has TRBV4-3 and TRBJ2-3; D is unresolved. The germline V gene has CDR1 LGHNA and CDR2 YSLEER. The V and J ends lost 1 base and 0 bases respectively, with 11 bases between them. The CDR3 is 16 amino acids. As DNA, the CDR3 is TGCGCCAGCAGCCAAGCGCCGGCTCCAAGCACAGATACGCAGTATTTT. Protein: CASSQAPAPSTDTQYF.

The CDR3 region has the DNA TGTGCCAGCAGTTCTTTCCCTCCGGACAGGGGTAATTCACCCCTCCACTTT. Protein sequence: CASSSFPPDRGNSPLHF. The gene calls are TRBV6-5 and TRBJ1-6, with 9 positions matching TRBD1. Per germline, CDR1 MNHEY and CDR2 SVGAGI. This CDR3 region has 17 residues. Trimming cost V 4 bases and J 6 bases; bases outside gene matches: 10.

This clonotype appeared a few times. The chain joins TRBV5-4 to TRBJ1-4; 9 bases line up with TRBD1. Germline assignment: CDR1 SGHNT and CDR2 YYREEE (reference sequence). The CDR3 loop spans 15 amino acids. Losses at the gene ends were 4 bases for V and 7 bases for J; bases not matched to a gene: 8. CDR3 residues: CASSVTGTGFEKLFF. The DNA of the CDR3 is TGTGCCAGCAGCGTTACCGGGACAGGGTTTGAAAAACTGTTTTTT.